This T cell receptor (beta chain) was sequenced during a study of PD-L1 blockade in urothelial cancer. Study-wide context: Patients began atezolizumab, 1,200 mg intravenously every 3 weeks, in about 2014.

CDR1 is SGHRS and CDR2 is YFSETQ in the germline V gene. The J segment lost 8 bases and the V segment lost 4 bases, leaving 14 bases of the junction unmatched. This CDR3 has 16 residues. Each patient supplied 1 to 8 pretreatment and on-treatment samples. Sequencing was performed with immunoSEQ multiplex PCR; in TCRdb, only in-frame clones are kept and a portion is missing. The sample has 25,000 to 40,000 clones, 84% seen once; the top ten hold less than 40%. The rearrangement links TRBV5-1 to TRBJ2-1, with 8 bases lining up with TRBD2. This TCR was sampled from a man aged 55-75 years with urothelial cancer. This sample comprised PBMCs, obtained around atezolizumab (anti-PD-L1) treatment. CDR3 in amino acids: CASSRDQAGAGDEQFF. The CDR3 DNA reads TGCGCCAGCAGCAGGGATCAAGCGGGAGCGGGGGATGAGCAGTTCTTC.